This section outlines one T cell receptor beta chain sequence together with its context. This record comes from a study of long-term antiretroviral therapy in people with HIV. This CDR3 comprises 14 residues. Per the germline V gene, CDR1 is KGHSH and CDR2 is LQKENI. The V end lost 2 bases, the J end lost 6 bases, and 11 bases lay between the germline ends. Running of the v3.0 immunoSEQ assay took place at survey level. Generated by immunoSEQ multiplex PCR, the TCRdb table keeps only in-frame clones and is missing some. Of 20,000 to 25,000 clones listed, around 82% are singletons. V and J are TRBV18 and TRBJ2-1; maybe TRBD2 (5 bases). Sequenced material: unsorted PBMCs, taken 2.4 to 2.5 years after starting antiretroviral therapy. This TCR was recovered from a man aged 35-49 years with HIV. The CDR3 here is CASSPTGVVNEQFF. DNA for the CDR3: TGTGCCAGCTCACCAACCGGGGTTGTCAATGAGCAGTTCTTC.